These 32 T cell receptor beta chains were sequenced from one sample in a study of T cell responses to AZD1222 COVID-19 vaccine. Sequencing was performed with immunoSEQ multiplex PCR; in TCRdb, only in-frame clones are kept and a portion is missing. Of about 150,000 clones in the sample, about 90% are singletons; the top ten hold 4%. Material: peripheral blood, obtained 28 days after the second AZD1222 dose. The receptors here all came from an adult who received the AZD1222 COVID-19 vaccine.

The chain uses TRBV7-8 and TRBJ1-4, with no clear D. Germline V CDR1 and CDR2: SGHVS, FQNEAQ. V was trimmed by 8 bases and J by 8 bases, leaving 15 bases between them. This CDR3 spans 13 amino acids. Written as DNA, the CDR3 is TGTGCCAGCCGCGCGCGGGTAGGGGAAAAACTGTTTTTT. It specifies CASRARVGEKLFF.

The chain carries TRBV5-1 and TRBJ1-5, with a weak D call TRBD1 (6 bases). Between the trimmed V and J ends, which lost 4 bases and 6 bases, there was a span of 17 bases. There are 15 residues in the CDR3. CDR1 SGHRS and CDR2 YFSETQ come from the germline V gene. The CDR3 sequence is CASSATGTAGQPQHF. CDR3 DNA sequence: TGCGCCAGCAGCGCGACAGGTACGGCGGGTCAGCCCCAGCATTTT. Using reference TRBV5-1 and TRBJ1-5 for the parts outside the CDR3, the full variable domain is KAGVTQTPRYLIKTRGQQVTLSCSPISGHRSVSWYQQTPGQGLQFLFEYFSETQRNKGNFPGRFSGRQFSNSRSEMNVSTLELGDSALYLCASSATGTAGQPQHFGDGTRLSIL.

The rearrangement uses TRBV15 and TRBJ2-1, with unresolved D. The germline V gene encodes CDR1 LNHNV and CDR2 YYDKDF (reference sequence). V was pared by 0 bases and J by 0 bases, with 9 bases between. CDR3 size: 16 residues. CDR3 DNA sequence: TGTGCCACCAGCAGAGATGTCCACGGCTCCTACAATGAGCAGTTCTTC. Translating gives CATSRDVHGSYNEQFF. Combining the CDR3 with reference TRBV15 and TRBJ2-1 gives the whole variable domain DAMVIQNPRYQVTQFGKPVTLSCSQTLNHNVMYWYQQKSSQAPKLLFHYYDKDFNNEADTPDNFQSRRPNTSFCFLDIRSPGLGDTAMYLCATSRDVHGSYNEQFFGPGTRLTVL.

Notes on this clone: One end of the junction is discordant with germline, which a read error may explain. The CDR3 bases are TGTGCCAGCAGTTTAGACGGACGACGTATGCACTTC. Translating it yields CASSLDGRRMHF. The genes are TRBV12-3 or TRBV12-4 and TRBJ1-2; no firm D call. The CDR3 is 12 amino acids.

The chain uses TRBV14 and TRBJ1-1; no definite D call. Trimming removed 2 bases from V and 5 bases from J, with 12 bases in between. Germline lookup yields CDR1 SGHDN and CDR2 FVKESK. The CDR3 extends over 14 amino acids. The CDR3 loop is CASSQRSVVTEAFF. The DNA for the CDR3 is TGTGCCAGCAGCCAAAGGTCAGTAGTAACTGAAGCTTTCTTT.

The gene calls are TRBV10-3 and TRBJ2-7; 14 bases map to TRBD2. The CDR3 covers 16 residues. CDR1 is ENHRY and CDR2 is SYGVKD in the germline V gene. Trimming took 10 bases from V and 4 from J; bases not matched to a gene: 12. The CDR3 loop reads CATTAGTSGGEYEQYF. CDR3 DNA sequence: TGTGCCACCACTGCTGGGACTAGCGGGGGTGAGTACGAGCAGTACTTC.

The CDR3 region is CASSLTGALNNEKLFF. The CDR3 coding sequence is TGCGCCAGCAGCTTGACAGGGGCCCTTAATAATGAAAAACTGTTTTTT. The J gene is TRBJ1-4, the V gene TRBV5-1, with 7 positions matching TRBD1. Trimming cost V 1 base and J 4 bases; bases outside gene matches: 7. Per the germline V gene, CDR1 is SGHRS and CDR2 is YFSETQ. This CDR3 is 16 amino acids long.

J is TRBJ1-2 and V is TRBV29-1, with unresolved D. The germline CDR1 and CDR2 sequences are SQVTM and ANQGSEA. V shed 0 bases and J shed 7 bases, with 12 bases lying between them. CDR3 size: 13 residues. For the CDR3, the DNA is TGCAGCGTTGAAGATCTCGTGGGTGGTGGCTACACCTTC. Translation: CSVEDLVGGGYTF.

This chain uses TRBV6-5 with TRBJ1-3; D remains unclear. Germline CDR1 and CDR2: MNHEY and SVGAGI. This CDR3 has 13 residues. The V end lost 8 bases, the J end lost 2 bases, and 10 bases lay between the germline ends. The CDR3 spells CASVPAPGNTIYF. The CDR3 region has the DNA TGTGCCAGCGTTCCGGCCCCTGGAAACACCATATATTTT.

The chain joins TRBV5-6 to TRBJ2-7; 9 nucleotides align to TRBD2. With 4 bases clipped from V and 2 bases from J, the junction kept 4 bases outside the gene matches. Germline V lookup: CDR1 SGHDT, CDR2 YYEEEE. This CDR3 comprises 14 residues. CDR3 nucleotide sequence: TGTGCCAGCAGCCTAAGACTAGCGGCCTACGAGCAGTACTTC. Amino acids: CASSLRLAAYEQYF.

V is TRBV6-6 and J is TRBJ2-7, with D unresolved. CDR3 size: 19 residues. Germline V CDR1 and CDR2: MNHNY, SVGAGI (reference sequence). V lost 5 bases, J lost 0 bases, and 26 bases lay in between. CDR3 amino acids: CASSPIDPRGSSVSYEQYF. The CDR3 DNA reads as TGTGCCAGCAGTCCGATCGACCCTCGAGGATCGTCTGTCTCCTACGAGCAGTACTTC.

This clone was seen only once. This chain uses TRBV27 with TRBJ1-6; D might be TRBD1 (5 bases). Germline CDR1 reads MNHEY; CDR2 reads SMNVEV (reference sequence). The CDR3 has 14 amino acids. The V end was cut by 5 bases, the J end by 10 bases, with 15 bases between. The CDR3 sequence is CASSGGRGWSPLHF. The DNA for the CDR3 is TGTGCCAGCAGTGGGGGTCGCGGCTGGTCACCCCTCCACTTT.

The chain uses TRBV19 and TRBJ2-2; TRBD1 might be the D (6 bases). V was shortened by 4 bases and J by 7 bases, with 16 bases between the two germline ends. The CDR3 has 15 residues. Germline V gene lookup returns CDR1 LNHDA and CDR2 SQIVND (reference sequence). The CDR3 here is CASSTAIGQYGELFF. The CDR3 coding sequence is TGTGCCAGTAGTACCGCGATCGGACAGTACGGGGAGCTGTTTTTT.

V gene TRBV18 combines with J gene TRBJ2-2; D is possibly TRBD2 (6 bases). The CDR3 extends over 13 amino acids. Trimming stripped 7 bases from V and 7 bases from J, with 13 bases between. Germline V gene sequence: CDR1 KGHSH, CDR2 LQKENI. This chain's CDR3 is CASLETGVGELFF. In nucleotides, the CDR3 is TGTGCCAGCTTGGAGACGGGAGTCGGGGAGCTGTTTTTT. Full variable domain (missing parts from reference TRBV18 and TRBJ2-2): NAGVMQNPRHLVRRRGQEARLRCSPMKGHSHVYWYRQLPEEGLKFMVYLQKENIIDESGMPKERFSAEFPKEGPSILRIQQVVRGDSAAYFCASLETGVGELFFGEGSRLTVL.

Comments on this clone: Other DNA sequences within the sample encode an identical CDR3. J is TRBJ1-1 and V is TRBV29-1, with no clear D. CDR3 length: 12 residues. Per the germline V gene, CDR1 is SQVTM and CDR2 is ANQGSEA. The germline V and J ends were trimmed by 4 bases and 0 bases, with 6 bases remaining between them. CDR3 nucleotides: TGCAGCGTTGCGGTAATGAACACTGAAGCTTTCTTT. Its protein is CSVAVMNTEAFF.

The CDR3 loop reads CASSEGLAGRVSYNEQFF. CDR3 DNA sequence: TGTGCCAGCAGTGAAGGGCTAGCGGGGCGCGTTTCCTACAATGAGCAGTTCTTC. V and J are TRBV6-1 and TRBJ2-1; 9 bases match TRBD2. Germline loops: CDR1 MNHNS, CDR2 SASEGT. The CDR3 runs 18 residues. V lost 1 base, J lost 1 base, and 8 bases stayed unmatched.

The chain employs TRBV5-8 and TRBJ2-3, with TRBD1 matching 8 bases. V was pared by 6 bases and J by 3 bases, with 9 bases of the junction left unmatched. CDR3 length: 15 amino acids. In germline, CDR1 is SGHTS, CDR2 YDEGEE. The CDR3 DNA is TGTGCCAGCATAAAAGACAGGGGAAGGACAGATACGCAGTATTTT. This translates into CASIKDRGRTDTQYF.

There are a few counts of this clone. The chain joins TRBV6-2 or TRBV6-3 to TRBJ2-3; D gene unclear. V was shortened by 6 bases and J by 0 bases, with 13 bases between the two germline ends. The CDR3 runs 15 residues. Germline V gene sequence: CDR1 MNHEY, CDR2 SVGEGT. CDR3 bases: TGTGCCAGCAGCCAATACGTTGGGAGCACAGATACGCAGTATTTT. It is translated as CASSQYVGSTDTQYF.

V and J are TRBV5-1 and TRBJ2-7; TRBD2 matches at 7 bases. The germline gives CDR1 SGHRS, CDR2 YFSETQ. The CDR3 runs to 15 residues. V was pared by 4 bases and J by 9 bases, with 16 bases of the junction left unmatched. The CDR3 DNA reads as TGCGCCAGCAGCCCCATAGGGGCGGGAGACCTTACGCAGTACTTC. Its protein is CASSPIGAGDLTQYF. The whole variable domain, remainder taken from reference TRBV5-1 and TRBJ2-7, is KAGVTQTPRYLIKTRGQQVTLSCSPISGHRSVSWYQQTPGQGLQFLFEYFSETQRNKGNFPGRFSGRQFSNSRSEMNVSTLELGDSALYLCASSPIGAGDLTQYFGPGTRLTVT.

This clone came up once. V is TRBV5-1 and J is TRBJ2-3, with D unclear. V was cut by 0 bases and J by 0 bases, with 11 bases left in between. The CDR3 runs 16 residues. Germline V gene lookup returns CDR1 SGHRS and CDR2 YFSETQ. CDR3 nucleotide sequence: TGCGCCAGCAGCTTGGCCGGCGGAACTAGCACAGATACGCAGTATTTT. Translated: CASSLAGGTSTDTQYF.

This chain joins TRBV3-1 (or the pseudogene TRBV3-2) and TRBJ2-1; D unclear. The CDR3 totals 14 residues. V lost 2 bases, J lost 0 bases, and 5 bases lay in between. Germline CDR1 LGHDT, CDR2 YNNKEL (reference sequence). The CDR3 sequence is CASSQLVSYNEQFF. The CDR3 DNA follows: TGTGCCAGCAGCCAACTGGTCTCCTACAATGAGCAGTTCTTC.

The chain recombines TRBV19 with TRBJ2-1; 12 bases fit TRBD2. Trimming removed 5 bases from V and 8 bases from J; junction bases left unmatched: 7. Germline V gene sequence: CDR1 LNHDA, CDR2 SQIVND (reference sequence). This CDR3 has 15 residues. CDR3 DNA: TGTGCCAGTAGTCGACTAGCGGGGGAGATAGATGAGCAGTTCTTC. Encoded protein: CASSRLAGEIDEQFF.

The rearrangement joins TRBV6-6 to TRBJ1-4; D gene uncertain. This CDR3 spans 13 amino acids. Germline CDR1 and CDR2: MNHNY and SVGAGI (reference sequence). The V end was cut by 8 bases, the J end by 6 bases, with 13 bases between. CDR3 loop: CASLSEVDEKLFF. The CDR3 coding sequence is TGTGCCAGCCTCTCCGAGGTCGATGAAAAACTGTTTTTT.

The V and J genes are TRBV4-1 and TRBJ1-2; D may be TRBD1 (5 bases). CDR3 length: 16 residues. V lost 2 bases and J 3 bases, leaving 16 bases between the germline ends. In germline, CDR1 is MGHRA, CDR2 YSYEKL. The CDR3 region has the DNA TGCGCCAGCAGCCAAAGCTCCACTCAGGGATACTATGGCTACACCTTC. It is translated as CASSQSSTQGYYGYTF.

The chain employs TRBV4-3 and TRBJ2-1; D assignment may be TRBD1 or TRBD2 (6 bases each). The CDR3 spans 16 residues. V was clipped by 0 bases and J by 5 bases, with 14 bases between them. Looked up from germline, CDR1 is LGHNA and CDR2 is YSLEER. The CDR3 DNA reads TGCGCCAGCAGCCAAGATCTAGGGGGACTCAACAATGAGCAGTTCTTC. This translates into CASSQDLGGLNNEQFF.

For the CDR3, the DNA is TGTGCCAGCAGCCAAGGTGGCGGGAACCCCGCCACCCCCTCCTACGAGCAGTACTTC. Translation: CASSQGGGNPATPSYEQYF. V and J are TRBV3-1 (or the pseudogene TRBV3-2) and TRBJ2-7; weak D call: TRBD2 (6 bases). The CDR3 runs 19 residues. Germline V gene lookup returns CDR1 LGHDT and CDR2 YNNKEL (reference sequence). V shed 1 base and J shed 0 bases, with 22 bases lying between them.

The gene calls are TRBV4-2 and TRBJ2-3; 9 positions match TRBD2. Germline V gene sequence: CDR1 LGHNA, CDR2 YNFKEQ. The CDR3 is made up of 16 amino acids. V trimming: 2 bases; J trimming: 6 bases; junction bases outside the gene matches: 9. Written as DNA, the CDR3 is TGTGCCAGCAGCCAATTAGGAGCTAGCGGGGAGGATACGCAGTATTTT. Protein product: CASSQLGASGEDTQYF.

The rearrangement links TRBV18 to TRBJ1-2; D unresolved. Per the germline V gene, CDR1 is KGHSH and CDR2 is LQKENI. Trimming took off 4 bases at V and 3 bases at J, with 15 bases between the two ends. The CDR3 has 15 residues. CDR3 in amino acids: CASSRLIGDDYGYTF. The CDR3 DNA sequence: TGTGCCAGCTCACGCTTGATCGGGGATGACTATGGCTACACCTTC.

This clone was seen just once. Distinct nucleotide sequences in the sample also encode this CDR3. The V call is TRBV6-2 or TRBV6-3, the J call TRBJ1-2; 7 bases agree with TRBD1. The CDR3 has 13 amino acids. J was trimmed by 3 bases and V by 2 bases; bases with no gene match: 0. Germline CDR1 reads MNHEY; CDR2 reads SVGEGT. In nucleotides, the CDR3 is TGTGCCAGCAGTTACACAGGGGACTATGGCTACACCTTC. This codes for CASSYTGDYGYTF.

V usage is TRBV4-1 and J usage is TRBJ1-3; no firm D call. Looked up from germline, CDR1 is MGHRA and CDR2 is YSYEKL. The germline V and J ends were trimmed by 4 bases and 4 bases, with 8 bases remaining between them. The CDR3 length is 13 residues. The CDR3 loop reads CASSPPIGNTIYF. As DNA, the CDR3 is TGCGCCAGCAGCCCCCCGATCGGAAACACCATATATTTT.

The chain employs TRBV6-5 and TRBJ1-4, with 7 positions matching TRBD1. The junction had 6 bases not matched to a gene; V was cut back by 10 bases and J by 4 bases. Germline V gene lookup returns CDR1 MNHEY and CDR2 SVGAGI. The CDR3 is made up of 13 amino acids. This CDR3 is CATGGQFNEKLFF. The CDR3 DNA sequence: TGTGCCACCGGGGGACAGTTTAATGAAAAACTGTTTTTT.

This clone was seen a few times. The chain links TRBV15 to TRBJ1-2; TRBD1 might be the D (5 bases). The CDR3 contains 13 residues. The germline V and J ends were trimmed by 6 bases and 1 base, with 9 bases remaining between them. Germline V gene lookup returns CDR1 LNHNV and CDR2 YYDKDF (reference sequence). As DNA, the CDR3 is TGTGCCACCAGTACTGGGGGTAACTATGGCTACACCTTC. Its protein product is CATSTGGNYGYTF.